Below, 20 T cell receptor beta chains from the same sample are listed, as sequenced in a study of shared clonotypes between healthy human individuals. Profiled with immunoSEQ multiplex PCR; TCRdb holds only in-frame clones, not every one. The sample has roughly 1,100,000 clones; about 76% are singletons. Specimen: memory CD4+ T cells sorted from blood. Subset in this sample: CD45RA-negative fraction. The receptors were gathered from a man aged 18 to 29 in good health.

This chain connects TRBV18 to TRBJ1-1; TRBD1 is a possible D gene (5 bases). Per the germline V gene, CDR1 is KGHSH and CDR2 is LQKENI. This CDR3 is 15 amino acids long. The V and J ends lost 2 bases and 2 bases respectively, with 12 bases between them. CDR3 in DNA: TGTGCCAGCTCACCAACAAACAGGCTCAACACTGAAGCTTTCTTT. It encodes CASSPTNRLNTEAFF.

CDR3 nucleotides: TGTGCCAGCAGCACACGGGAGACGGTCGGCGAGCAGTACTTC. It is translated as CASSTRETVGEQYF. The chain recombines TRBV9 with TRBJ2-7, with D perhaps matching TRBD2 (6 bases). Germline V gene sequence: CDR1 SGDLS, CDR2 YYNGEE. This CDR3 has 14 residues. V shed 4 bases and J shed 6 bases, with 17 bases lying between them. Based on the CDR3 plus reference TRBV9 and TRBJ2-7, the full variable domain is DSGVTQTPKHLITATGQRVTLRCSPRSGDLSVYWYQQSLDQGLQFLIQYYNGEERAKGNILERFSAQQFPDLHSELNLSSLELGDSALYFCASSTRETVGEQYFGPGTRLTVT.

V is TRBV6-1 and J is TRBJ1-5, with a possible D match to TRBD1 (5 bases). The CDR3 has 14 residues. CDR1 and CDR2 from the germline V gene are MNHNS and SASEGT. With 7 bases removed from V and 0 bases from J, the gap between germline ends came to 10 bases. Here the CDR3 DNA reads TGTGCCAGCATAGGGGATTATAGCAATCAGCCCCAGCATTTT. Translation gives CASIGDYSNQPQHF.

This chain uses TRBV7-2 with TRBJ2-5; D unclear. This CDR3 comprises 14 residues. Germline V gene sequence: CDR1 SGHTA, CDR2 FQGNSA. V lost 6 bases, J lost 4 bases, and 15 bases lay in between. As DNA, the CDR3 is TGTGCCAGCAGACTGGACCCTAGAGGAGAGACCCAGTACTTC. Protein product: CASRLDPRGETQYF.

The rearrangement links TRBV19 to TRBJ1-2; 7 nucleotides agree with TRBD1. From germline, CDR1 is LNHDA and CDR2 SQIVND (reference sequence). The junction had 10 bases not matched to a gene; V was cut back by 4 bases and J by 5 bases. The CDR3 has 15 residues. Here the CDR3 reads CASSTGGIAGYGYTF. CDR3 DNA: TGTGCCAGTAGTACAGGGGGGATCGCAGGGTATGGCTACACCTTC.

The V call is TRBV27, the J call TRBJ2-2, with D unclear. CDR1 and CDR2 (germline): MNHEY, SMNVEV (reference sequence). Trimming removed 3 bases from V and 7 bases from J, with 21 bases in between. The CDR3 has 17 residues. CDR3 coding DNA: TGTGCCAGCAGTTTTTCTATTGTCGGCAGCCCAAACGGGGAGCTGTTTTTT. Amino acids: CASSFSIVGSPNGELFF.

The chain links TRBV7-2 to TRBJ1-2; a possible D gene is TRBD1 (6 bases). V lost 4 bases and J lost 4, with 13 bases in between. Looked up from germline, CDR1 is SGHTA and CDR2 is FQGNSA. The CDR3 extends over 14 amino acids. CDR3 loop: CASSSLTGPYGYTF. The CDR3 bases are TGTGCCAGCAGCTCCTTGACAGGCCCCTATGGCTACACCTTC.

This clone was counted only a few times. The CDR3 sequence: CASSVGQAPYNEQFF. In DNA, the CDR3 is TGTGCCAGCTCCGTGGGACAGGCTCCCTACAATGAGCAGTTCTTC. The V and J genes are TRBV18 and TRBJ2-1; 8 bases fit TRBD1. The V gene's germline CDR1 is KGHSH and CDR2 LQKENI. The CDR3 consists of 15 residues. The V segment lost 6 bases and the J segment 2 bases; nucleotides outside the gene matches: 6. Combining the CDR3 with reference TRBV18 and TRBJ2-1 gives the whole variable domain NAGVMQNPRHLVRRRGQEARLRCSPMKGHSHVYWYRQLPEEGLKFMVYLQKENIIDESGMPKERFSAEFPKEGPSILRIQQVVRGDSAAYFCASSVGQAPYNEQFFGPGTRLTVL.

The V and J genes are TRBV7-8 and TRBJ2-2; D gene uncertain. CDR3 length: 15 amino acids. From germline, CDR1 is SGHVS and CDR2 FQNEAQ. Trimming stripped 0 bases from V and 1 base from J, with 6 bases between. CDR3 loop: CASSLARQNTGELFF. In DNA form, the CDR3 reads TGTGCCAGCAGCTTAGCCAGACAGAACACCGGGGAGCTGTTTTTT.

This rearrangement joins TRBV7-2 to TRBJ1-3, with TRBD1 as a possible D gene (5 bases). Germline lookup yields CDR1 SGHTA and CDR2 FQGNSA. The CDR3 has 14 residues. V lost 6 bases and J 4 bases, leaving 13 bases between the germline ends. The CDR3 spells CASRDDRSGNTIYF. As DNA, the CDR3 is TGTGCCAGCAGGGATGACAGATCCGGAAACACCATATATTTT.

V gene TRBV5-1 combines with J gene TRBJ2-1, with TRBD2 matching 8 bases. Germline CDR1 SGHRS, CDR2 YFSETQ. This CDR3 has 14 amino acids. Trimming cost V 7 bases and J 5 bases; bases outside gene matches: 8. The CDR3 DNA is TGCGCCAGCGGATTCGGGGGGGCAAACAATGAGCAGTTCTTC. This translates into CASGFGGANNEQFF.

Ten or more counts support this clone. The chain is built from TRBV9 and TRBJ2-2; D remains ambiguous. CDR3 length equals 14 residues. Germline V gene data show CDR1 as SGDLS and CDR2 as YYNGEE. V was clipped by 0 bases and J by 1 base, with 4 bases between them. The CDR3 DNA is TGTGCCAGCAGCGTAGTATGGAACACCGGGGAGCTGTTTTTT. Its protein is CASSVVWNTGELFF. Full variable domain (missing parts from reference TRBV9 and TRBJ2-2): DSGVTQTPKHLITATGQRVTLRCSPRSGDLSVYWYQQSLDQGLQFLIQYYNGEERAKGNILERFSAQQFPDLHSELNLSSLELGDSALYFCASSVVWNTGELFFGEGSRLTVL.

This clone has more than one count but fewer than ten. The chain is built from TRBV5-1 and TRBJ1-2; 8 bases are shared with TRBD1. V was clipped by 0 bases and J by 2 bases; unmatched bases: 6. CDR1 SGHRS and CDR2 YFSETQ come from the germline V gene. The CDR3 length is 16 residues. The CDR3 loop reads CASSLGGQVINYGYTF. The CDR3 DNA sequence: TGCGCCAGCAGCTTGGGGGGACAGGTGATAAACTATGGCTACACCTTC.

V and J are TRBV19 and TRBJ1-6; maybe TRBD1 (5 bases). V dropped 8 bases and J dropped 0 bases, with 11 bases sitting between them. This CDR3 has 15 residues. Per the germline V gene, CDR1 is LNHDA and CDR2 is SQIVND (reference sequence). CDR3 residues: CASGSGLSYNSPLHF. CDR3 DNA: TGTGCCAGTGGATCGGGGCTCTCCTATAATTCACCCCTCCACTTT.

CDR3 sequence: CASSFQGGTGYTF. CDR3 nucleotide sequence: TGTGCCAGCAGTTTTCAGGGAGGTACTGGCTACACCTTC. The V and J genes are TRBV6-6 and TRBJ1-2; the D gene is possibly TRBD1 (5 bases). Trimming stripped 4 bases from V and 7 bases from J, with 13 bases between. Germline V gives CDR1 MNHNY, CDR2 SVGAGI (reference sequence). The CDR3 consists of 13 residues.

The chain is built from TRBV4-1 and TRBJ1-1; D ambiguous. Germline CDR1 and CDR2: MGHRA and YSYEKL. V lost 1 base and J 4 bases, leaving 13 bases between the germline ends. The CDR3 is 15 amino acids. The DNA for the CDR3 is TGCGCCAGCAGCCAAGTTATCGGGGTCTCCACTGAAGCTTTCTTT. Protein product: CASSQVIGVSTEAFF.

The CDR3, as DNA: TGCAGCGTTGCGGGGACAGGGGGTACGGGCACTGAAGCTTTCTTT. Residues: CSVAGTGGTGTEAFF. The chain couples TRBV29-1 to TRBJ1-1; 11 bases match TRBD1. Germline lookup yields CDR1 SQVTM and CDR2 ANQGSEA. V shed 4 bases, J shed 4 bases, and the junction held 8 bases outside the gene matches. CDR3 length: 15 amino acids.

J is TRBJ2-1 and V is TRBV10-3, with 13 bases aligning to TRBD2. CDR1 ENHRY and CDR2 SYGVKD come from the germline V gene. CDR3 length: 18 residues. V lost 3 bases and J lost 3; bases outside the gene matches: 8. The CDR3 bases are TGTGCCATCAGTGACGCCGGACTAGCGGGGGCGAACTACAATGAGCAGTTCTTC. This sequence encodes CAISDAGLAGANYNEQFF.

This clone was seen just once. The chain joins TRBV7-9 to TRBJ1-4; D unclear. Trimming removed 1 base at V and 7 bases at J, with 19 bases between. Germline V gene data show CDR1 as SEHNR and CDR2 as FQNEAQ (reference sequence). This CDR3 is 17 amino acids long. The chain's CDR3 is CASSLDSLGLPGEKLFF. The CDR3 bases are TGTGCCAGCAGCTTAGACTCCCTGGGCCTTCCAGGTGAAAAACTGTTTTTT.

This clone turned up a few times. V is TRBV10-3 and J is TRBJ1-1; D unresolved. The germline CDR1 and CDR2 sequences are ENHRY and SYGVKD. Deletions cut 7 bases from V and 2 bases from J, with 8 bases between. The CDR3 runs 12 residues. The DNA for the CDR3 is TGTGCCATCAAGGAGGCAAACACTGAAGCTTTCTTT. This codes for CAIKEANTEAFF.